This T cell receptor (beta chain) was recorded in a study of T cell responses to AZD1222 COVID-19 vaccine. Overall study context: Researchers grouped second doses given at about 4 or about 12 weeks into one pool. General study findings and limits: Clonal diversity was possibly underestimated, and the donors were mostly white British, with more females.

Here immunoSEQ multiplex PCR was the method, and the copy in TCRdb shows in-frame clones only, minus some. This table has about 260,000 clones, 85% to 95% appearing once. Comment on this clone: Antigen specificity is unknown.

The junction had 7 bases not matched to a gene; V was cut back by 4 bases and J by 9 bases. This CDR3 is built from 13 residues. The source was peripheral blood, collected on day 0 of AZD1222 vaccination. This TCR was recovered from an adult in good health. The V call is TRBV12-3 or TRBV12-4, the J call TRBJ1-2; 8 positions match TRBD1. For the CDR3, the DNA is TGTGCCAGCAGTTCCGGACAGGGAGGAAGCTACACCTTC. This codes for CASSSGQGGSYTF.